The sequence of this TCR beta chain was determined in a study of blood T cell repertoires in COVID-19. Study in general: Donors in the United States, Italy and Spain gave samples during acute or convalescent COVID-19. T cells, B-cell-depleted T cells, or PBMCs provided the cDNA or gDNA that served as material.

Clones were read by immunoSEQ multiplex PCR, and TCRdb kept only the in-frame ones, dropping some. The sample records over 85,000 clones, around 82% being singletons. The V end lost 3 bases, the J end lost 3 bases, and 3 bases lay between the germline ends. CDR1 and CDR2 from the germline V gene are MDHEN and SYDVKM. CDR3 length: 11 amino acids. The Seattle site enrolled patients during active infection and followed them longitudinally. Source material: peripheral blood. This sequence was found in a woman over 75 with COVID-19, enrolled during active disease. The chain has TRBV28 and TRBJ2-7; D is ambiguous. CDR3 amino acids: CASSFNYEQYF. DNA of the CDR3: TGTGCCAGCAGTTTCAACTACGAGCAGTACTTC.